A selection of T cell receptor beta chains follows, all from one sample in a study of tumor-infiltrating lymphocytes in primary liver carcinoma. TCRdb independently ran MiXCR on the multiplex PCR reads; one entry per CDR3 protein. The sample lists 150,000 to 200,000 distinct CDR3 sequences; about 60% were seen once. The sequencing sample was made of peripheral blood. These receptors came from a man in his forties or fifties with primary liver carcinoma and hepatitis B virus infection. Each CDR3 is given without its conserved first and last residue. The order of the fields is CDR3 protein, V gene, J gene.

CDR3 protein: ASSFTLGTGQETQY
V gene: TRBV7-9
J gene: TRBJ2-5

CDR3 protein: SVVTPGRNQPQH
V gene: TRBV29-1
J gene: TRBJ1-5

CDR3 protein: ASSQGSVQETQY
V gene: TRBV12-3/TRBV12-4
J gene: TRBJ2-5

CDR3 protein: ASRSKTMGGSSPLH
V gene: TRBV11-3
J gene: TRBJ1-6

CDR3 protein: SVARQGATYEQY
V gene: TRBV29-1
J gene: TRBJ2-7

CDR3 protein: ASSYPGQGGEQY
V gene: TRBV6-5
J gene: TRBJ2-7

CDR3 protein: ASSYSPGNTGELF
V gene: TRBV6-5
J gene: TRBJ2-2

CDR3 protein: ASSLPNQPQH
V gene: TRBV6-6
J gene: TRBJ1-5

CDR3 protein: ASSYTGTGELV
V gene: TRBV6-5
J gene: TRBJ2-2

CDR3 protein: ASSPGSWAEDEQF
V gene: TRBV11-2
J gene: TRBJ2-1

CDR3 protein: AISPLGTSLNTGELF
V gene: TRBV10-3
J gene: TRBJ2-2

CDR3 protein: ASMIGNPGELL
V gene: TRBV11-2
J gene: TRBJ2-2